The 5 T cell receptor beta chains presented below share a single source sample, sequenced in a study of blood T cell repertoires in COVID-19. Generated by immunoSEQ multiplex PCR, the TCRdb table keeps only in-frame clones and is missing some. The table includes around 100,000 clones, roughly 85% detected once. The sequencing input was peripheral blood. The receptors originated from a man in his forties or fifties with acute or convalescent COVID-19.

The rearrangement joins TRBV24-1 to TRBJ2-3; 10 bases fit TRBD1. The CDR3 is 16 residues long. Germline V gives CDR1 KGHDR, CDR2 SFDVKD. Losses at the gene ends were 4 bases for V and 1 base for J; bases not matched to a gene: 4. CDR3 bases: TGTGCCACCAGTGACTCCGGGACAGGGGGCACAGATACGCAGTATTTT. It yields the protein CATSDSGTGGTDTQYF.

The rearrangement links TRBV5-5 to TRBJ1-1, with 7 bases that match TRBD1. V lost 0 bases to trimming and J lost 4 bases; unmatched junction nucleotides: 6. The CDR3 contains 15 residues. Germline CDR1 reads SGHKS; CDR2 reads YYEKEE (reference sequence). The chain's CDR3 is CASSLGIGGGTEAFF. CDR3 coding DNA: TGTGCCAGCAGCTTGGGGATAGGGGGCGGCACTGAAGCTTTCTTT.

The chain combines TRBV6-6 with TRBJ1-5; D is perhaps TRBD1 (6 bases). Germline-derived CDR1 and CDR2 are MNHNY and SVGAGI (reference sequence). The CDR3 covers 16 residues. V was trimmed by 2 bases and J by 4 bases, leaving 15 bases between them. CDR3 protein: CASSYLGGGLNQPQHF. DNA of the CDR3: TGTGCCAGCAGTTACCTGGGCGGGGGGCTGAATCAGCCCCAGCATTTT.

The rearrangement links TRBV5-6 to TRBJ2-3; a weak D match, TRBD1 (5 bases). Germline CDR1 and CDR2: SGHDT and YYEEEE. The CDR3 has 16 residues. Trimming removed 0 bases from V and 1 base from J, with 12 bases in between. The CDR3 coding sequence is TGTGCCAGCAGCTTGGTGGGCAGGGTTCGCACAGATACGCAGTATTTT. Its translation: CASSLVGRVRTDTQYF. The full variable domain, completed using reference TRBV5-6 and TRBJ2-3, is DAGVTQSPTHLIKTRGQQVTLRCSPKSGHDTVSWYQQALGQGPQFIFQYYEEEERQRGNFPDRFSGHQFPNYSSELNVNALLLGDSALYLCASSLVGRVRTDTQYFGPGTRLTVL.

The chain recombines TRBV19 with TRBJ2-1; D is perhaps TRBD2 (6 bases). Germline CDR1 is LNHDA and CDR2 is SQIVND (reference sequence). The CDR3 has 16 amino acids. V was clipped by 2 bases and J by 3 bases, with 14 bases between them. The CDR3 DNA is TGTGCCAGTAGTATAAGAAGGAGCGGGCGCTACAATGAGCAGTTCTTC. Translating gives CASSIRRSGRYNEQFF.